The next 8 T cell receptor beta chains were all read from a single sample in a study of T cell clones after liver transplantation. Data came from immunoSEQ multiplex PCR; TCRdb stores just in-frame clones and leaves some out. The data show 24,000 or so clones, more than 65% seen once. This sample comprised CD4+ T cells from blood, obtained before liver transplant. Receptors were obtained from a human donor who received a liver transplant.

V usage is TRBV21-1 and J usage is TRBJ2-7; the D call in the table, TRBD1, was not verified against the DNA. TRBV21-1 is shown as a pseudogene. There are 12 residues in the CDR3. In nucleotides, the CDR3 is TGTGCCAGCAGCACAGGGGCCTACGAGCAGTACGTC. The encoded protein is CASSTGAYEQYV.

The chain carries TRBV20-1 and TRBJ2-5; no reliable D call. Germline loops: CDR1 DFQATT, CDR2 SNEGSKA (reference sequence). V was clipped by 5 bases and J by 5 bases, with 9 bases between them. CDR3 length: 11 amino acids. The CDR3 spells CSAPTGETQYF. The DNA of the CDR3 is TGCAGTGCTCCCACCGGGGAGACCCAGTACTTC.

A few counts support this clone. V and J are TRBV18 and TRBJ1-1; a possible D gene is TRBD1 (5 bases). This CDR3 contains 15 residues. Per the germline V gene, CDR1 is KGHSH and CDR2 is LQKENI. Trimming took off 2 bases at V and 3 bases at J, with 13 bases between the two ends. The CDR3 loop reads CASSPFEGFDTEAFF. The CDR3 bases are TGTGCCAGCTCACCATTCGAGGGGTTTGACACTGAAGCTTTCTTT.

This chain links TRBV19 with TRBJ2-1; the D gene is possibly TRBD1 (6 bases). Trimming stripped 3 bases from V and 8 bases from J, with 14 bases between. CDR1 is LNHDA and CDR2 is SQIVND in the germline V gene (reference sequence). The CDR3 totals 14 residues. CDR3 protein: CASSMNRAEDEQFF. CDR3 sequence (DNA): TGTGCCAGTAGTATGAACAGGGCGGAGGATGAGCAGTTCTTC.

This chain connects TRBV29-1 to TRBJ1-5, with a tentative D call TRBD1 (5 bases). The CDR3 is made up of 14 amino acids. V lost 4 bases and J 2 bases, leaving 12 bases between the germline ends. Looked up from germline, CDR1 is SQVTM and CDR2 is ANQGSEA. The CDR3 region is CSVGDAGGNQPQHF. CDR3 nucleotide sequence: TGCAGCGTTGGCGATGCGGGGGGCAATCAGCCCCAGCATTTT. Variable domain in full (rest from reference TRBV29-1 and TRBJ1-5): SAVISQKPSRDICQRGTSLTIQCQVDSQVTMMFWYRQQPGQSLTLIATANQGSEATYESGFVIDKFPISRPNLTFSTLTVSNMSPEDSSIYLCSVGDAGGNQPQHFGDGTRLSIL.

This clone was found a few times. V and J are TRBV5-1 and TRBJ1-1; weak D call: TRBD1 (5 bases). The V gene lost 0 bases and the J gene lost 0 bases, with 9 bases spanning the gap. Germline lookup yields CDR1 SGHRS and CDR2 YFSETQ. The CDR3 runs 15 residues. CDR3 sequence reads: CASSLVGGMNTEAFF. CDR3 sequence (DNA): TGCGCCAGCAGCTTGGTCGGGGGGATGAACACTGAAGCTTTCTTT.

This clone has a handful of counts. V gene TRBV21-1 combines with J gene TRBJ1-5; TRBD1, as called in the table, went unchecked against the DNA. TRBV21-1 constitutes a pseudogene. The CDR3 covers 16 residues. The DNA of the CDR3 is TGTGCCAGCAGCCCCCATGGGCCACATGGAAATCAGCCCCAGCATTTT. This translates into CASSPHGPHGNQPQHF.

This chain joins TRBV11-3 and TRBJ2-3, with 10 positions matching TRBD2. The junction had 6 bases not matched to a gene; V was cut back by 4 bases and J by 2 bases. CDR3 length equals 16 residues. In germline, CDR1 is SGHNT, CDR2 YENEEA. In DNA form, the CDR3 reads TGTGCCAGCAGCTCGGATAGCGGGAGGCCCACAGATACGCAGTATTTT. Translation: CASSSDSGRPTDTQYF.